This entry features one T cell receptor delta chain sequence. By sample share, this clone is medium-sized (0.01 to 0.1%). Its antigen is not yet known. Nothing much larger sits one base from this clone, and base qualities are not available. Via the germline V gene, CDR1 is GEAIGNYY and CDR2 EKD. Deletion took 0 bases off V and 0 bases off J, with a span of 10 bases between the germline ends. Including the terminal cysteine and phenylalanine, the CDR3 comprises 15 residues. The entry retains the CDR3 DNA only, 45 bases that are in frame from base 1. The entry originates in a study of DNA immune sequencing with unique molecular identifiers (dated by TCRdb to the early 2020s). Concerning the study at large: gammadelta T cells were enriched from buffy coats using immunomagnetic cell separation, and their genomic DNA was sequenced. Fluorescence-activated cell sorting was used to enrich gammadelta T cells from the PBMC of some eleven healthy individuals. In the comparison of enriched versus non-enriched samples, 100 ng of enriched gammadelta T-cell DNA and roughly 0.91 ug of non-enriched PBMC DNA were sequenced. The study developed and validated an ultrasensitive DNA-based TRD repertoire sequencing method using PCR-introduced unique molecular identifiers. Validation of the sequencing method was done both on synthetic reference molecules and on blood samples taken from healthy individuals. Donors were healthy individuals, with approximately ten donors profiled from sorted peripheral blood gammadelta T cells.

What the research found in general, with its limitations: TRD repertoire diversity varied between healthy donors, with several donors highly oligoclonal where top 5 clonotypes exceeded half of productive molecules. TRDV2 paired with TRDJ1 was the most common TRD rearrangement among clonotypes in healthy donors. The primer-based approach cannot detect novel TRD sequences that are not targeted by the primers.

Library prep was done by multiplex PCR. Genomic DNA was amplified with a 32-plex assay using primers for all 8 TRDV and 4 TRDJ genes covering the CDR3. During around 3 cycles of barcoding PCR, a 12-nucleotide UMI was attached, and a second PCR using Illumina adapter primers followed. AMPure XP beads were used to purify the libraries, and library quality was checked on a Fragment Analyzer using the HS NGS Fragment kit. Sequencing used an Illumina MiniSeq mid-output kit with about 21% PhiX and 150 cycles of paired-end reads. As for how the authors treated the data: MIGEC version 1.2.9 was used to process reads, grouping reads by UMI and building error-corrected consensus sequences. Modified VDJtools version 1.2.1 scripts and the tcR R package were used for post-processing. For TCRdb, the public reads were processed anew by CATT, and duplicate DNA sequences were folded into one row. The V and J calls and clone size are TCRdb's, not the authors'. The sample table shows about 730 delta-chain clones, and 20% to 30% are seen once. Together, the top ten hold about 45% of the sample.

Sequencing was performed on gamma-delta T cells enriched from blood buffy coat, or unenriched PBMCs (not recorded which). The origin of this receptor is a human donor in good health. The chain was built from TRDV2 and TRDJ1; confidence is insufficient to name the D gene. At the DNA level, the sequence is TGTGCCTGTGACACCGTAGGGAGTTACACCGATAAACTCATCTTT. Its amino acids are CACDTVGSYTDKLIF.